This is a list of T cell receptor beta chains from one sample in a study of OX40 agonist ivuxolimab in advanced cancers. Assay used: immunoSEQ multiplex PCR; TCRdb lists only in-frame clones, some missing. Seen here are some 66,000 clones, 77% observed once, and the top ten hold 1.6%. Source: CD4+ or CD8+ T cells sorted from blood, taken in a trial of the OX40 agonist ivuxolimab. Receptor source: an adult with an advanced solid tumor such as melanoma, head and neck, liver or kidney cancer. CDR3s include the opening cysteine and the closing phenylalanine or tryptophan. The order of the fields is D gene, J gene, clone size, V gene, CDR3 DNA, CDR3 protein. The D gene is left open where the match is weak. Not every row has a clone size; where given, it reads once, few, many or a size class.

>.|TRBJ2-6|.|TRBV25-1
TGTGCCAGCAGCGGGGGCAGACAACATAGCTCTGGGGCCAACGTCCTGACTTTC
CASSGGRQHSSGANVLTF
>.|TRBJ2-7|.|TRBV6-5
TGTGCCAGCAGTCACATTACGAACGAGCAGTACTTC
CASSHITNEQYF
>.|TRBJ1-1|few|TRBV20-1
TGCAGTGCCCGGACCTTAGGAGATTTCTTT
CSARTLGDFF
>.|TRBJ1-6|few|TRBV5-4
TGTGCCAGCAGCTTGGCAAGGGCGGCACCCCTCCACTTT
CASSLARAAPLHF
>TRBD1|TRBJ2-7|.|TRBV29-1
TGCAGCGTTGAGACGACAGGGGTAGACTACGAGCAGTACTTC
CSVETTGVDYEQYF
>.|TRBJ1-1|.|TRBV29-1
TGCAGCGTTGAAGATAAGGAACTCTGGAACACTGAAGCTTTCTTT
CSVEDKELWNTEAFF
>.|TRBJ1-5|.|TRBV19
TGTGCCAGTAGTCTTACTGGGGGCAATCAGCCCCAGCATTTT
CASSLTGGNQPQHF
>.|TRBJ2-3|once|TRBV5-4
TGTGCCAGCAGCCGTATTACAGATACGCAGTATTTT
CASSRITDTQYF
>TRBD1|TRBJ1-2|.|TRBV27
TGTGCCAGCAGTTTCGGAAGGGGGGACAGGGATAGTGGCTACACCTTC
CASSFGRGDRDSGYTF
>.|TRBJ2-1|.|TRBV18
TGTGCCAGCTCACCATCCCAGGGGATACGGATTAATGAGCAGTTCTTC
CASSPSQGIRINEQFF
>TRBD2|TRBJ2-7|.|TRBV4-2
TGTGCCAGCAGCCAAGACCCCCCCGGACTAGCGGGAGGGCGGTCCTACGAGCAGTACTTC
CASSQDPPGLAGGRSYEQYF
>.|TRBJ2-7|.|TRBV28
TGTGCCAGCAGTTTAAATGCCTACGAGCAGTACTTC
CASSLNAYEQYF
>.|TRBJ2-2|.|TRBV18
TGTGCCAGCTCACCCCGAAGGACAGATATTGCCGGGGAGCTGTTTTTT
CASSPRRTDIAGELFF
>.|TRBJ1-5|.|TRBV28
TGTGCGCTGGGGGGGGGCAATCAGCCCCAGCATTTT
CALGGGNQPQHF
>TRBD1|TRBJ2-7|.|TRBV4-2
TGTGCCAGCAGCCCACGGACAGGGGACGAGCAGTACTTC
CASSPRTGDEQYF
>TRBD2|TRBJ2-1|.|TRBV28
TGTGCCAGCAGTCCGCACCAGCGGGAGAGGGACAATGAGCAGTTCTTC
CASSPHQRERDNEQFF
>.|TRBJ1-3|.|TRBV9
TGTGCCAGCAGCCCCGACGGGGTCGAGGTAACTGGAAACACCATATATTTT
CASSPDGVEVTGNTIYF
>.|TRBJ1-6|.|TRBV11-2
TGTGCCAGCAGCTTAGGTGGCGGTAATTCACCCCTCCACTTT
CASSLGGGNSPLHF
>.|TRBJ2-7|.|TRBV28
TGTGCCAGCAGCCCAACTGACGGAGCCCACGAGCAGTACTTC
CASSPTDGAHEQYF
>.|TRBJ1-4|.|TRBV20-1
TGCAGTGCTAGTATAAGTGAAAAACTGTTTTTT
CSASISEKLFF
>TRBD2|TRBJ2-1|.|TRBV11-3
TGTGCCAGCAGCGCCGGGACTAGCGTCTCAGGTGAGCAGTTCTTC
CASSAGTSVSGEQFF
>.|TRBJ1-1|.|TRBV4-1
TGCGCCAGCAGCCAAGGTCTCTTCGGCCTAGCTGCACGTGTGGCTTTCTTT
CASSQGLFGLAARVAFF
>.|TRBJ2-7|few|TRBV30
TGTGCCTGGAGTGGGGCCCCAGTAGCGTACGAGCAGTACTTC
CAWSGAPVAYEQYF
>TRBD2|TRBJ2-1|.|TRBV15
TGTGCCACCGGGACTAGCGGCAACAATGAGCAGTTCTTC
CATGTSGNNEQFF
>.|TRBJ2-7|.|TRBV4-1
TGCGCCAGCAGCCAAGATCTGGCAGGGTTGACCTACGAGCAGTACTTC
CASSQDLAGLTYEQYF
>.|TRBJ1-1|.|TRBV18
TGTGCCAGCTCACCACCAGGGAACACTGAAGCTTTCTTT
CASSPPGNTEAFF
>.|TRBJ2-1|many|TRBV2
TGTGCCAGCAGGGGGGACACCTACAATGAGCAGTTCTTC
CASRGDTYNEQFF
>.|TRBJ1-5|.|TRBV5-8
TGTGCCAGCAGCTTGGTTGGTCAGCCCCAGCATTTT
CASSLVGQPQHF
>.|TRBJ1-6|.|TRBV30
TGTGCCTGGAAACACGCTAGGGTTTTAGCAAATTCACCCCTCCACTTT
CAWKHARVLANSPLHF
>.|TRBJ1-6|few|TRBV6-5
TGTGCCAGCAGTTACCGGGATTCACCCCTCCACTTT
CASSYRDSPLHF
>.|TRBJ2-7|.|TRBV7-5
TGTGCCAGAAGCTTAGGAAGGGCAGGTAACCCCCCTTCCTACGAGCAGTACTTC
CARSLGRAGNPPSYEQYF
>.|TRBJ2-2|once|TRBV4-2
TGTGCCAGCAGCCTCCAGCGAGAGGGTACCGGGGAGCTGTTTTTT
CASSLQREGTGELFF
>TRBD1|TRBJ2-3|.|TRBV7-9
TGTGCCAGCAGCGCCAGGGACAGGGAAGGAGATACGCAGTATTTT
CASSARDREGDTQYF
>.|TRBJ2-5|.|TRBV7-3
TGTGCCAGCAGCCCGCAGGCGGAACAAGAGACCCAGTACTTC
CASSPQAEQETQYF
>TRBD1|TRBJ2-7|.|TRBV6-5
TGTGCCAGCAGCCTTCGACAGGGACCCTACGAGCAGTACTTC
CASSLRQGPYEQYF
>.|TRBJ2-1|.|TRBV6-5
TGTGCCAGCAGAAGACAGAACCCCTCCTACAATGAGCAGTTCTTC
CASRRQNPSYNEQFF
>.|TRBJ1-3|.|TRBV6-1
TGTGCCAGCAGTGTGGCTTACCACTCTGGAAACACCATATATTTT
CASSVAYHSGNTIYF
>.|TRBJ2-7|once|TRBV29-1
TGCAGGGTCGCCCGGGTAACAGGCGACGAGCAGTACTTC
CRVARVTGDEQYF
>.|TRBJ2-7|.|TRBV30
TGTGCCTGGGCAAGGGGGGATAGCGTGGGATACGAGCAGTACTTC
CAWARGDSVGYEQYF
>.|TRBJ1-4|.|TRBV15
TGTGCCACCGCATGGGATGGGAATGAAAAACTGTTTTTT
CATAWDGNEKLFF